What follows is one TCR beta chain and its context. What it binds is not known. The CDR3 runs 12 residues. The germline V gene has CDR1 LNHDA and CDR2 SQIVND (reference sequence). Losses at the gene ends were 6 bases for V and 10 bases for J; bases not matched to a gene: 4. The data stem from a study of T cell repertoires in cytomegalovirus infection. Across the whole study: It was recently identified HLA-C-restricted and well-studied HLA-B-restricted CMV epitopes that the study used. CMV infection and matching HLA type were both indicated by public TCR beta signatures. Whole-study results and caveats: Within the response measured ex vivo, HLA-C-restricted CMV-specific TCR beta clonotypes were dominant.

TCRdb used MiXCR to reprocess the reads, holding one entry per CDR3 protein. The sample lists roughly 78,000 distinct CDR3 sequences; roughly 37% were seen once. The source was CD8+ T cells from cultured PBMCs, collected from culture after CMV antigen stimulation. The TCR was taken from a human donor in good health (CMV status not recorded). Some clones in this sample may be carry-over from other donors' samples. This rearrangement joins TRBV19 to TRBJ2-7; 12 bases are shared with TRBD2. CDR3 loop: CASSWTSGEQYF. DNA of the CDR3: TGTGCCAGTAGCTGGACTAGCGGGGAACAGTACTTC. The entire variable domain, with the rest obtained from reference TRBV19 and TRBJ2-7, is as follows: DGGITQSPKYLFRKEGQNVTLSCEQNLNHDAMYWYRQDPGQGLRLIYYSQIVNDFQKGDIAEGYSVSREKKESFPLTVTSAQKNPTAFYLCASSWTSGEQYFGPGTRLTVT.